This T cell receptor beta chain was retrieved from a study of blood T cell repertoires in COVID-19. Study summary: Samples taken during acute and convalescent COVID-19 were collected in the United States, Italy and Spain.

In the original analysis: Estimation of nucleated cell counts was performed using reference gene primer amplification. Sequenced by immunoSEQ multiplex PCR; TCRdb stores in-frame clones only, minus some. Clonal size and the V and J genes are those of that table, whereas D and trimming came from the DNA. This sample has roughly 66,000 clones, with approximately 82% found just once. Sequences were obtained from peripheral blood. The receptor was derived from a man aged 60 to 69 with acute or convalescent COVID-19.

The CDR3, as DNA: TGCGCCAGCAGATTAACCCAGGGGGCCCCCGGGGAGCTGTTTTTT. This gives the protein CASRLTQGAPGELFF. This chain links TRBV5-1 with TRBJ2-2; TRBD1 matches at 8 bases. Germline-derived CDR1 and CDR2 are SGHRS and YFSETQ. The CDR3 spans 15 residues. The junction had 9 bases not matched to a gene; V was cut back by 5 bases and J by 6 bases. Drawing the rest from reference TRBV5-1 and TRBJ2-2, the complete variable domain is KAGVTQTPRYLIKTRGQQVTLSCSPISGHRSVSWYQQTPGQGLQFLFEYFSETQRNKGNFPGRFSGRQFSNSRSEMNVSTLELGDSALYLCASRLTQGAPGELFFGEGSRLTVL.